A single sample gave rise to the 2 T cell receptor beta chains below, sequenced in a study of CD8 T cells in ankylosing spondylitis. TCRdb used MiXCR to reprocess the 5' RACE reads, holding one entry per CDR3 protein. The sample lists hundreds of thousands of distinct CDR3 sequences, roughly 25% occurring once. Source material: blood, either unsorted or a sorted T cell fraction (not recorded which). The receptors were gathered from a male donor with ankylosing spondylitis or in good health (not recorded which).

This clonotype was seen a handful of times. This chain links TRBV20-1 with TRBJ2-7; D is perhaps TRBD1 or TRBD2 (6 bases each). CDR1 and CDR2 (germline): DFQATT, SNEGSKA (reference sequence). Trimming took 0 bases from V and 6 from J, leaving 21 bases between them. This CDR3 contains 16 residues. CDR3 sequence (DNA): TGCAGTGCTAGAGATTTTGTGGTGGGGGCGGGACCCGAGCAGTACTTC. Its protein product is CSARDFVVGAGPEQYF.

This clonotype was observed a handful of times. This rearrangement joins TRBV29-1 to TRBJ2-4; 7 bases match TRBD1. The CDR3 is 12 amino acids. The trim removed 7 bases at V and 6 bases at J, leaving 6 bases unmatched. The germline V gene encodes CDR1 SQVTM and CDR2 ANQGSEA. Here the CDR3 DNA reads TGCAGCGCCTCCCGGGACAGAAACATTCAGTACTTC. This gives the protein CSASRDRNIQYF.